A single sample gave rise to the 13 T cell receptor beta chains below, sequenced in a study of molecular identifiers for immune sequencing clone quantification. Each CDR3 protein is one row after TCRdb ran MiXCR on the PCR reads. The table has 490,000 or so distinct CDR3 sequences, around 23% seen once. Sequencing was done on a sample of naive CD8+ T cells from blood, with Jurkat cell RNA spiked in. As for subset: FACS-sorted CD8+CD4-CCR7+CD45RA+ naive T cells. These receptors all stem from a human donor in good health. Some libraries in this study had Jurkat cell RNA spiked in.

This clonotype has at least ten counts. CDR3 DNA: TGTGCCAGCAGTTACTACCGTGGGGCCTACGAGCAGTACTTC. Protein: CASSYYRGAYEQYF. This rearrangement joins TRBV6-2 or TRBV6-3 to TRBJ2-7; D unclear. This CDR3 spans 14 amino acids. Germline CDR1 is MNHEY and CDR2 is SVGEGT. Trimming took 1 base from V and 2 from J, leaving 9 bases between them.

The J gene is TRBJ2-7, the V gene TRBV5-1; TRBD1 might be the D (7 bases). The V gene lost 4 bases and the J gene lost 7 bases, with 18 bases spanning the gap. CDR1 and CDR2 from the germline V gene are SGHRS and YFSETQ. CDR3 length: 14 residues. In DNA form, the CDR3 reads TGCGCCAGCAGCCAGGTCCAGGGGGGCTGGGAGCAGTACTTC. Its translation is CASSQVQGGWEQYF.

This clonotype has more than one count but fewer than ten. The DNA of the CDR3 is TGTGCCAGTAGTACTGGACATCCTACTGACCACGAGCAGTACTTC. Protein: CASSTGHPTDHEQYF. The chain couples TRBV19 to TRBJ2-7, with D possibly matching TRBD1 (5 bases). V gave up 4 bases and J gave up 5 bases, with 18 bases separating them. Germline CDR1 reads LNHDA; CDR2 reads SQIVND (reference sequence). This CDR3 spans 15 amino acids.

The gene calls are TRBV7-9 and TRBJ2-1; D not certain. Trimming took off 7 bases at V and 6 bases at J, with 10 bases between the two ends. The CDR3 totals 12 residues. The germline CDR1 and CDR2 sequences are SEHNR and FQNEAQ (reference sequence). The CDR3 sequence: CASNLEFNEQFF. The CDR3 region has the DNA TGTGCCAGCAACCTAGAATTCAATGAGCAGTTCTTC.

The CDR3 loop reads CASAPSSGGARGETQYF. CDR3 nucleotide sequence: TGTGCCAGTGCCCCGTCTAGCGGGGGGGCCAGGGGAGAGACCCAGTACTTC. The chain is built from TRBV19 and TRBJ2-5; 12 bases are a match to TRBD2. The CDR3 runs to 17 residues. Germline CDR1 and CDR2: LNHDA and SQIVND (reference sequence). With V trimmed by 8 bases and J by 4 bases, 14 bases remained unmatched. The full variable domain, rest sourced from reference TRBV19 and TRBJ2-5, is DGGITQSPKYLFRKEGQNVTLSCEQNLNHDAMYWYRQDPGQGLRLIYYSQIVNDFQKGDIAEGYSVSREKKESFPLTVTSAQKNPTAFYLCASAPSSGGARGETQYFGPGTRLLVL.

A remark on this clonotype: A much larger clone differs from this one at a single base, so this may be a read error. The conserved closing phenylalanine or tryptophan is absent in this CDR3, likely reflecting a read error. The V call is TRBV5-3, the J call TRBJ2-3; perhaps TRBD2 as D (6 bases). TRBV5-3 is known as an ORF, though its function is uncertain. The CDR3 consists of 15 residues. This CDR3 is CASSFSGSSTDTQYS. The CDR3 DNA follows: TGTGCCAGCAGCTTTAGCGGCTCTAGCACAGATACGCAGTATTCT.

This clonotype was counted ten times or more. The chain is built from TRBV28 and TRBJ1-3; D is uncertain. CDR1 is MDHEN, CDR2 SYDVKM, per germline. This CDR3 region has 12 residues. Trimming stripped 6 bases from V and 3 bases from J, with 6 bases between. As DNA, the CDR3 is TGTGCCAGCAGCCCCAGTGGAAACACCATATATTTT. It codes for CASSPSGNTIYF.

This clonotype was found a few times. The chain couples TRBV4-1 to TRBJ2-7, with 7 bases identical to TRBD2. V gave up 1 base and J gave up 0 bases; unmatched junction bases: 6. Germline CDR1 and CDR2: MGHRA and YSYEKL. CDR3 size: 16 residues. CDR3 amino acids: CASSQASGDLSYEQYF. In DNA, the CDR3 is TGCGCCAGCAGCCAAGCGAGCGGGGACCTCTCCTACGAGCAGTACTTC.

This clonotype showed up just a few times. The chain combines TRBV4-1 with TRBJ2-7, with a possible D match to TRBD2 (5 bases). The CDR3 contains 14 residues. From germline, CDR1 is MGHRA and CDR2 YSYEKL. V lost 5 bases and J 2 bases, leaving 13 bases between the germline ends. In DNA form, the CDR3 reads TGCGCCAGCAGCGAGAAAGACGGGGCCTACGAGCAGTACTTC. Translated: CASSEKDGAYEQYF.

The rearrangement joins TRBV9 to TRBJ1-1, with D unresolved. V was shortened by 0 bases and J by 5 bases, with 11 bases between the two germline ends. Germline values: CDR1 SGDLS, CDR2 YYNGEE. The CDR3 sequence is 14 residues long. CDR3 loop: CASSVDGVGTEAFF. CDR3 coding DNA: TGTGCCAGCAGCGTAGACGGGGTTGGGACTGAAGCTTTCTTT.

Worth noting for this clonotype: This CDR3 is missing its conserved last phenylalanine or tryptophan, likely due to a read error. The J gene is TRBJ2-7, the V gene TRBV12-5; unclear D gene. The germline CDR1 and CDR2 sequences are LGHNT and FRNRAP. The CDR3 contains 12 residues. Trimming removed 4 bases at V and 4 bases at J, with 8 bases between. The CDR3, as DNA: TGTGCTAGTGGTTCGTCCACGTACGAGCAGTACTCC. It is translated as CASGSSTYEQYS.

The gene calls are TRBV4-3 and TRBJ1-2, with a weak D call TRBD1 (6 bases). Germline V gene data show CDR1 as LGHNA and CDR2 as YSLEER. The CDR3 extends over 15 amino acids. The ends were cut back, 0 bases at V and 2 bases at J, with 10 bases in the middle. Here the CDR3 reads CASSQDPGANYGYTF. Written as DNA, the CDR3 is TGCGCCAGCAGCCAAGATCCAGGGGCGAACTATGGCTACACCTTC.

This clonotype was detected a few times. The V gene is TRBV19, the J gene TRBJ2-2; TRBD2 aligns across 13 bases. Germline trimming cut 1 base from V and 8 bases from J; bases unmatched to any gene: 10. The CDR3 extends over 18 amino acids. Germline-derived CDR1 and CDR2 are LNHDA and SQIVND (reference sequence). For the CDR3, the DNA is TGTGCCAGTAGTATAGGTCCGGGACTAGCGGGAAATGAAGGGGAGCTGTTTTTT. Translating gives CASSIGPGLAGNEGELFF.